The following is a T cell receptor (beta chain) sequence with its context. The antigen remains undetermined. These data belong to a study of cytomegalovirus exposure and HLA in healthy donors. Overall study results and limits: CMV serostatus was the sole immune exposure data available. A later analysis linked around 15,000 TCR beta sequences to HLA alleles at 0.05 false discovery rate.

This CDR3 region has 17 residues. Trimming removed 7 bases from V and 4 bases from J; junction bases left unmatched: 16. From germline, CDR1 is SGHRS and CDR2 YFSETQ. PCR employed 60 Vbeta and 13 Jbeta primers. Only in-frame clones appear in the TCRdb table, and some are missing; sequencing was by immunoSEQ multiplex PCR. The profile covers 210,000 or so clones, with around 89% appearing a single time and more than 0.8% taken by the ten largest. The chain has TRBV5-1 and TRBJ1-2, with 10 bases identical to TRBD1. The receptor was derived from a woman younger than 30 in good health and CMV-seronegative. The specimen was PBMCs. The CDR3 region is CASGLPGQGPPTYGYTF. The CDR3, as DNA: TGCGCCAGCGGATTACCGGGACAGGGGCCCCCCACCTATGGCTACACCTTC.